The present TCR beta chain was sequenced within a study of response to subunit inactivated influenza vaccine. TCRdb reprocessed the RT-PCR reads with MiXCR, giving one entry per CDR3 protein. The repertoire holds approximately 200,000 distinct CDR3 sequences, with approximately 15% as singletons. CDR1 is SQVTM and CDR2 is ANQGSEA in the germline V gene. CDR3 length equals 15 residues. Deletions cut 8 bases from V and 8 bases from J, with 25 bases between. This specimen was CD8+ T cells sorted from PBMCs, taken 4 to 6 days after vaccination. The rearrangement links TRBV29-1 to TRBJ2-1, with D perhaps matching TRBD2 (5 bases). The clonotype originates from a man aged 50 or older who received an inactivated influenza vaccine. The CDR3 protein is CSLAPADKPGDEQFF. CDR3 in DNA: TGCAGCCTGGCCCCAGCGGATAAACCTGGGGATGAGCAGTTCTTC.